Listed below are T cell receptor beta chains from one sample, sequenced in a study of vaccination and CD4 T cells after COVID-19. One entry per CDR3 protein results from TCRdb running MiXCR on the PCR reads. The table has around 7,000 distinct CDR3 sequences, around 70% seen once; the top ten hold 36%. What these receptors recognize is not known. Sequenced sample: CD4+ T cells from blood, cultured in vitro. The receptors were gathered from a human donor in good health. CDR3s include the opening cysteine and the closing phenylalanine or tryptophan. A D gene is named only where the DNA matches it firmly. Expanded clones get a size class; other rows say once, few or many, or leave the size out.

D: TRBD1
J: TRBJ2-2
V: TRBV27
size: .
CDR3: CASKPYRGPTGELFF
DNA: TGTGCCAGCAAACCGTACAGGGGGCCCACCGGGGAGCTGTTTTTT

D: .
J: TRBJ2-7
V: TRBV21-1
size: .
CDR3: CASSKKVVDREEQYF
DNA: TGTGCCAGCAGCAAAAAGGTGGTGGACAGGGAGGAGCAGTACTTC

D: TRBD2
J: TRBJ2-5
V: TRBV10-1
size: .
CDR3: CASSESGDQQETQYF
DNA: TGCGCCAGCAGTGAAAGCGGGGATCAGCAAGAGACCCAGTACTTC

D: .
J: TRBJ1-5
V: TRBV19
size: .
CDR3: CASSIFRGVQPQHF
DNA: TGTGCCAGTAGTATTTTTAGGGGGGTTCAGCCCCAGCATTTT

D: .
J: TRBJ1-2
V: TRBV20-1
size: .
CDR3: CSATGKGHGYTF
DNA: TGCAGTGCTACTGGGAAGGGGCATGGCTACACCTTC

D: .
J: TRBJ2-3
V: TRBV15
size: .
CDR3: CATSRTTNLYTDTQYF
DNA: TGTGCCACCAGCAGGACGACAAACCTTTACACAGATACGCAGTATTTT

D: TRBD1
J: TRBJ1-1
V: TRBV12-3/TRBV12-4
size: .
CDR3: CASSEGQGGTEAFF
DNA: TGTGCCAGCAGTGAAGGACAGGGAGGCACTGAAGCTTTCTTT

D: TRBD2
J: TRBJ2-7
V: TRBV11-2
size: .
CDR3: CASSLAGGNEQYF
DNA: TGTGCCAGCAGCTTAGCGGGAGGAAACGAGCAGTACTTC

D: .
J: TRBJ2-4
V: TRBV6-1
size: .
CDR3: CASPDDRTGSNIQYF
DNA: TGTGCCAGTCCCGACGACAGAACAGGGTCAAACATTCAGTACTTC

D: TRBD2
J: TRBJ2-1
V: TRBV20-1
size: .
CDR3: CSARALAGGPYNEQFF
DNA: TGCAGTGCTAGAGCCCTAGCGGGGGGGCCGTACAATGAGCAGTTCTTC

D: TRBD2
J: TRBJ2-3
V: TRBV5-4
size: .
CDR3: CASSFHGRALNTDTQYF
DNA: TGTGCCAGCAGCTTCCACGGGAGGGCCTTGAACACAGATACGCAGTATTTT

D: .
J: TRBJ2-3
V: TRBV6-1
size: few
CDR3: CASSGTRGDTQYF
DNA: TGTGCCAGCAGTGGGACCCGCGGGGATACGCAGTATTTT

D: .
J: TRBJ1-2
V: TRBV6-1
size: few
CDR3: CASTAGPINYGYTF
DNA: TGTGCCAGCACGGCAGGGCCGATTAACTATGGCTACACCTTC

D: TRBD1
J: TRBJ1-2
V: TRBV20-1
size: .
CDR3: CSARDTGQGNYGYTF
DNA: TGCAGTGCTAGAGATACAGGACAGGGGAACTATGGCTACACCTTC

D: TRBD1
J: TRBJ2-7
V: TRBV20-1
size: .
CDR3: CSASWDRGSYEQYF
DNA: TGCAGTGCTAGTTGGGACAGGGGATCCTACGAGCAGTACTTC

D: .
J: TRBJ1-4
V: TRBV6-5
size: .
CDR3: CASSYLTSTGNEKLFF
DNA: TGTGCCAGCAGTTATCTTACATCGACAGGAAATGAAAAACTGTTTTTT

D: .
J: TRBJ1-1
V: TRBV7-9
size: .
CDR3: CASRRRGPNTEAFF
DNA: TGTGCCAGCAGGCGCAGAGGCCCGAACACTGAAGCTTTCTTT

D: .
J: TRBJ1-6
V: TRBV7-2
size: .
CDR3: CASSRDSILNSPLHF
DNA: TGTGCCAGCAGCCGTGACAGTATCCTTAATTCACCCCTCCACTTT

D: TRBD2
J: TRBJ2-3
V: TRBV6-1
size: .
CDR3: CASSSKSGRVGDTQYF
DNA: TGTGCCAGCAGCTCGAAGAGCGGGAGGGTGGGAGATACGCAGTATTTT

D: .
J: TRBJ1-4
V: TRBV12-3/TRBV12-4
size: .
CDR3: CASRGGMVEKLFF
DNA: TGTGCCAGCAGGGGGGGGATGGTCGAAAAACTGTTTTTT

D: .
J: TRBJ1-2
V: TRBV12-3/TRBV12-4
size: .
CDR3: CASSLGALPDTF
DNA: TGTGCCAGCAGTTTAGGTGCCCTCCCGGACACCTTC

D: .
J: TRBJ1-5
V: TRBV6-1
size: .
CDR3: CASSGSLPTLGSNQPQHF
DNA: TGTGCCAGCAGTGGCTCACTCCCGACATTGGGAAGCAATCAGCCCCAGCATTTT

D: .
J: TRBJ1-6
V: TRBV20-1
size: .
CDR3: CSARDSSSYNSPLHF
DNA: TGCAGTGCTAGAGACTCGAGCTCCTATAATTCACCCCTCCACTTT

D: .
J: TRBJ1-2
V: TRBV5-1
size: .
CDR3: CASSLEGGYTF
DNA: TGCGCCAGCAGCTTGGAGGGTGGCTACACCTTC

D: .
J: TRBJ1-2
V: TRBV7-9
size: .
CDR3: CASSSRWGGIDYGYTF
DNA: TGTGCCAGCAGCTCCCGGTGGGGGGGGATCGACTATGGCTACACCTTC

D: .
J: TRBJ2-2
V: TRBV24-1
size: .
CDR3: CATSDPTGALGELFF
DNA: TGTGCCACCAGTGATCCGACAGGAGCTTTGGGGGAGCTGTTTTTT

D: .
J: TRBJ1-2
V: TRBV20-1
size: few
CDR3: CSARGEGRGYGYTF
DNA: TGCAGTGCTAGGGGTGAGGGGCGAGGATATGGCTACACCTTC

D: TRBD2
J: TRBJ2-7
V: TRBV19
size: .
CDR3: CATSKGLVQYEQYF
DNA: TGTGCCACATCAAAGGGACTAGTACAGTACGAGCAGTACTTC

D: TRBD1
J: TRBJ2-5
V: TRBV7-9
size: .
CDR3: CASSLGTGVGETQYF
DNA: TGTGCCAGCAGCTTAGGAACAGGGGTCGGGGAGACCCAGTACTTC

D: TRBD1
J: TRBJ2-2
V: TRBV2
size: .
CDR3: CASSIPQGARELFF
DNA: TGTGCCAGCAGTATCCCACAGGGGGCTAGGGAGCTGTTTTTT

D: .
J: TRBJ2-5
V: TRBV6-1
size: .
CDR3: CASSELRGRIEETQYF
DNA: TGTGCCAGCAGTGAATTGAGAGGGCGGATAGAAGAGACCCAGTACTTC

D: .
J: TRBJ1-5
V: TRBV6-4
size: few
CDR3: CASSPRAEAGQPQHF
DNA: TGTGCCAGCAGTCCCCGGGCCGAGGCAGGTCAGCCCCAGCATTTT

D: TRBD2
J: TRBJ2-2
V: TRBV7-9
size: .
CDR3: CASSTGLAGVGELFF
DNA: TGTGCCAGCAGCACGGGACTAGCGGGAGTCGGGGAGCTGTTTTTT

D: TRBD1
J: TRBJ1-5
V: TRBV5-1
size: .
CDR3: CASSLEGQGTNQPQHF
DNA: TGCGCCAGCAGCTTGGAGGGACAGGGAACCAATCAGCCCCAGCATTTT

D: TRBD2
J: TRBJ2-3
V: TRBV20-1
size: once
CDR3: CSASIMSSGLYTDTQYF
DNA: TGCAGTGCTAGTATTATGTCTAGCGGGCTTTACACAGATACGCAGTATTTT

D: TRBD1
J: TRBJ2-7
V: TRBV6-1
size: .
CDR3: CASLNTGTGRPYEQYF
DNA: TGTGCCAGCCTGAATACCGGGACAGGGCGACCCTACGAGCAGTACTTC

D: .
J: TRBJ1-5
V: TRBV21-1
size: .
CDR3: CASSKETGGRNQPQHF
DNA: TGTGCCAGCAGCAAAGAGACAGGGGGCCGCAATCAGCCCCAGCATTTT

D: .
J: TRBJ2-5
V: TRBV5-1
size: .
CDR3: CASKAGQETQYF
DNA: TGCGCCAGTAAGGCAGGGCAAGAGACCCAGTACTTC

D: .
J: TRBJ1-5
V: TRBV6-1
size: .
CDR3: CASSEGGGNQPQHF
DNA: TGTGCCAGCAGTGAGGGGGGCGGCAATCAGCCCCAGCATTTT

D: TRBD1
J: TRBJ1-6
V: TRBV9
size: .
CDR3: CASSQGGSLTPAGSPLHF
DNA: TGTGCCAGCAGCCAGGGGGGCAGCTTAACCCCTGCGGGTTCACCCCTCCACTTT

D: .
J: TRBJ1-2
V: TRBV20-1
size: .
CDR3: CSARDRSGTPYGYTF
DNA: TGCAGTGCTAGAGATAGATCCGGGACTCCCTATGGCTACACCTTC

D: .
J: TRBJ1-2
V: TRBV7-9
size: .
CDR3: CASSLAPLLRINYGYTF
DNA: TGTGCCAGCAGCTTAGCGCCTTTGTTACGGATTAACTATGGCTACACCTTC